This TCR beta chain is from a study of siplizumab effects on memory and regulatory T cells. General observations from the study: The study found that mappable alloreactive CD4+ clones averaged approximately 69% Treg-derived with siplizumab and around 30% in controls.

Using immunoSEQ multiplex PCR, the repertoire was profiled, and TCRdb retains in-frame clones only, with some absent. The sample holds about 19,000 clones, 44% seen once. Mixed lymphocyte reaction cells were cocultured at 37°C for around 6 days. With respect to this clone: Its antigen is not known.

The TCR comes from a human donor in good health; the cells came from an allogeneic mixed lymphocyte reaction. Some clones in this sample may be carry-over from other donors' samples. Sequencing was carried out using CFSE-low (dividing) CD4+ T cells sorted from an allogeneic mixed lymphocyte reaction.

The DNA of the CDR3 is TGTGCCAGCAGTTACGCGACCGGGACCCTTGATACGCAGTATTTT. The encoded protein is CASSYATGTLDTQYF. This chain joins TRBV6-5 and TRBJ2-3; D tentatively reads TRBD1 or TRBD2 (5 bases each). The CDR3 is 15 residues long. V was clipped by 2 bases and J by 6 bases, with 15 bases between them. Germline V gene lookup returns CDR1 MNHEY and CDR2 SVGAGI.